These 9 T cell receptor beta chains share one sample of origin, sequenced in a study of Tregs in tolerant kidney transplant recipients. Using immunoSEQ multiplex PCR, the repertoire was profiled, and TCRdb retains in-frame clones only, with some absent. The sample records around 86,000 clones, 90% to 95% being singletons. Recipients received nonmyeloablative bone marrow transplants from related graft donors, with transient mixed chimerism. This sample comprised CD4+ T cells from blood (PBMCs), obtained 24 months after the transplant. These receptors were collected from a human patient who received a combined kidney and bone marrow transplant. These T cells may partly come from the graft donor.

The rearrangement joins TRBV6-5 to TRBJ2-5; D may be TRBD1 (6 bases). Trimming took off 3 bases at V and 0 bases at J, with 8 bases between the two ends. Looked up from germline, CDR1 is MNHEY and CDR2 is SVGAGI. The CDR3 covers 14 residues. The CDR3 is CASSYPGDQETQYF. The CDR3 nucleotides read TGTGCCAGCAGTTATCCAGGGGACCAAGAGACCCAGTACTTC.

This chain joins TRBV6-6 and TRBJ1-5, with TRBD1 identical over 11 bases. The V and J ends lost 6 bases and 7 bases, in that order; junction bases with no gene match: 8. CDR3 length: 15 residues. Germline lookup yields CDR1 MNHNY and CDR2 SVGAGI (reference sequence). This CDR3 is CASSQGQGGGQPQHF. In nucleotides, the CDR3 is TGTGCCAGCAGCCAGGGACAGGGGGGAGGCCAGCCCCAGCATTTT.

The genes are TRBV25-1 and TRBJ2-5; 7 nucleotides agree with TRBD2. J lost 0 bases, V lost 4 bases, and 8 bases had no gene match. Per the germline V gene, CDR1 is MGHDK and CDR2 is SYGVNS. The CDR3 is made up of 16 amino acids. CDR3 region: CASSGAWGGYQETQYF. DNA for the CDR3: TGTGCCAGCAGTGGGGCCTGGGGAGGGTACCAAGAGACCCAGTACTTC.

This clone was detected only a few times. The chain recombines TRBV6-6 with TRBJ1-4; 8 positions agree with TRBD1. The CDR3 has 14 amino acids. CDR1 MNHNY and CDR2 SVGAGI come from the germline V gene (reference sequence). J was trimmed by 6 bases and V by 2 bases; bases with no gene match: 2. CDR3 nucleotide sequence: TGTGCCAGCAGTTACAGGACAGGGTATGAAAAACTGTTTTTT. Its protein product is CASSYRTGYEKLFF.

This clone was detected once. The CDR3 nucleotides read TGTGCCAGCAGTTACCGGGGGGGGAAGTATGGCTACACCTTC. Residues: CASSYRGGKYGYTF. V usage is TRBV6-5 and J usage is TRBJ1-2; D might be TRBD1 (5 bases). The V end lost 2 bases, the J end lost 5 bases, and 12 bases lay between the germline ends. The germline V gene has CDR1 MNHEY and CDR2 SVGAGI. This CDR3 comprises 14 residues.

The genes are TRBV13 and TRBJ2-3; the D is unclear. The CDR3 is made up of 13 amino acids. The V end was cut by 4 bases, the J end by 5 bases, with 10 bases between. Germline V gives CDR1 PRHDT, CDR2 FYEKMQ (reference sequence). This chain's CDR3 is CASSSPRRDTQYF. DNA for the CDR3: TGTGCCAGCAGCTCCCCTCGCAGAGATACGCAGTATTTT.

The chain is built from TRBV5-1 and TRBJ1-1, with 7 bases matching TRBD1. The length of the CDR3 is 16 residues. The V gene end was trimmed by 5 bases and the J gene end by 1 base; junction bases not matched to a gene: 11. The V gene's germline CDR1 is SGHRS and CDR2 YFSETQ. CDR3 in amino acids: CASRYDITGENTEAFF. CDR3 DNA sequence: TGCGCCAGCAGATACGACATCACAGGGGAGAACACTGAAGCTTTCTTT. The full variable domain, completed using reference TRBV5-1 and TRBJ1-1, is KAGVTQTPRYLIKTRGQQVTLSCSPISGHRSVSWYQQTPGQGLQFLFEYFSETQRNKGNFPGRFSGRQFSNSRSEMNVSTLELGDSALYLCASRYDITGENTEAFFGQGTRLTVV.

The gene calls are TRBV30 and TRBJ1-1, with 9 bases that match TRBD1. Per germline, CDR1 GTSNPN and CDR2 SVGIG (reference sequence). Trimming took 0 bases from V and 4 from J; bases not matched to a gene: 15. The CDR3 has 18 residues. Here the CDR3 DNA reads TGTGCCTGGAGTGTGCTATCCGGGACAGGGTTTTGGGGCACTGAAGCTTTCTTT. It encodes CAWSVLSGTGFWGTEAFF.

This chain links TRBV7-9 with TRBJ2-1; D might be TRBD1 (6 bases). The germline V and J ends were trimmed by 3 bases and 10 bases, with 13 bases remaining between them. CDR1 is SEHNR and CDR2 is FQNEAQ in the germline V gene (reference sequence). The CDR3 length is 13 residues. CDR3 amino acids: CASSFTGIEEQFF. The DNA of the CDR3 is TGTGCCAGCAGCTTTACAGGGATCGAGGAGCAGTTCTTC.